A single sample gave rise to the 28 T cell receptor beta chains below, sequenced in a study of blood T cell repertoires in COVID-19. This table comes from immunoSEQ multiplex PCR, and its TCRdb copy is limited to in-frame clones, with some not included. The sample has 200,000 to 300,000 clones; around 89% are singletons. The source material was peripheral blood. The receptors come from a man in his sixties who had recovered from COVID-19.

The gene calls are TRBV5-1 and TRBJ2-7, with TRBD2 matching 13 bases. The V gene's germline CDR1 is SGHRS and CDR2 YFSETQ. After removal of 3 bases from V and 2 bases from J, the junction contained 5 bases not matched to a gene. This CDR3 is 16 amino acids long. DNA of the CDR3: TGCGCCAGCAGCTCGGGACTAGCGGGGCTAACCTACGAGCAGTACTTC. Translation: CASSSGLAGLTYEQYF.

This chain links TRBV24-1 with TRBJ2-1; 8 positions match TRBD1. Unmatched junction bases numbered 15, after V lost 3 bases and J lost 3 bases. Germline CDR1 and CDR2: KGHDR and SFDVKD. The CDR3 runs 19 residues. CDR3 in amino acids: CATSDLDRGKGENYNEQFF. DNA of the CDR3: TGTGCCACCAGTGATCTTGACAGGGGCAAGGGGGAGAACTACAATGAGCAGTTCTTC.

The gene calls are TRBV19 and TRBJ2-6; 9 bases are a match to TRBD1. Germline-derived CDR1 and CDR2 are LNHDA and SQIVND (reference sequence). With 10 bases clipped from V and 0 bases from J, the junction kept 4 bases outside the gene matches. This CDR3 is 15 amino acids long. For the CDR3, the DNA is TGTGCCATTCGGACAGGGGACTCTGGGGCCAACGTCCTGACTTTC. This encodes CAIRTGDSGANVLTF.

The CDR3 is CASSQTRTVLYTF. In nucleotides, the CDR3 is TGCGCCAGCAGCCAAACCCGGACAGTCCTCTACACCTTC. The chain couples TRBV4-1 to TRBJ1-2; D may be TRBD1 (6 bases). The V end was cut by 2 bases, the J end by 10 bases, with 14 bases between. The CDR3 is 13 amino acids. The germline V gene has CDR1 MGHRA and CDR2 YSYEKL.

The genes are TRBV9 and TRBJ1-3; no firm D call. Germline loops: CDR1 SGDLS, CDR2 YYNGEE. The CDR3 is made up of 15 amino acids. Trimming took off 1 base at V and 3 bases at J, with 11 bases between the two ends. CDR3 sequence reads: CASSVRGLVGNTIYF. DNA for the CDR3: TGTGCCAGCAGCGTACGGGGTTTAGTTGGAAACACCATATATTTT. The variable domain in full, with the rest retrieved from reference TRBV9 and TRBJ1-3, is DSGVTQTPKHLITATGQRVTLRCSPRSGDLSVYWYQQSLDQGLQFLIQYYNGEERAKGNILERFSAQQFPDLHSELNLSSLELGDSALYFCASSVRGLVGNTIYFGEGSWLTVV.

This clone was recorded only once. This chain links TRBV4-2 with TRBJ1-1; D is perhaps TRBD1 (6 bases). The CDR3 runs 16 residues. Deletions cut 3 bases from V and 5 bases from J, with 19 bases between. The germline V gene has CDR1 LGHNA and CDR2 YNFKEQ. The CDR3 DNA reads TGTGCCAGCAGCCATGAACTACAGGGATTAAGGACTGAAGCTTTCTTT. It codes for CASSHELQGLRTEAFF.

The V and J genes are TRBV29-1 and TRBJ2-7; D is uncertain. The CDR3 has 14 amino acids. V was trimmed by 4 bases and J by 4 bases, leaving 17 bases between them. Per the germline V gene, CDR1 is SQVTM and CDR2 is ANQGSEA. CDR3 coding DNA: TGCAGCGTTGTTCCATCTTCTAGTTTGTACGAGCAGTACTTC. Translated, it gives CSVVPSSSLYEQYF.

The chain joins TRBV11-2 to TRBJ2-3; tentative D call: TRBD2 (6 bases). The germline V gene encodes CDR1 SGHAT and CDR2 FQNNGV. V was trimmed by 0 bases and J by 2 bases, leaving 18 bases between them. The CDR3 runs to 18 residues. The CDR3 nucleotides are TGTGCCAGCAGCTTAGAGGTGGTTCTAGCGACCCACACAGATACGCAGTATTTT. Translating gives CASSLEVVLATHTDTQYF.

The V call is TRBV2, the J call TRBJ2-7, with 9 bases aligning to TRBD1. CDR1 is SNHLY and CDR2 is FYNNEI in the germline V gene. V was clipped by 4 bases and J by 2 bases; unmatched bases: 9. The CDR3 length is 16 residues. The CDR3 sequence is CASSGRQGDVTYEQYF. The CDR3 nucleotides read TGTGCCAGCAGTGGGCGACAGGGGGACGTCACCTACGAGCAGTACTTC.

The chain links TRBV19 to TRBJ1-4, with a tentative D call TRBD1 (6 bases). Germline V gene data show CDR1 as LNHDA and CDR2 as SQIVND (reference sequence). CDR3 length: 15 amino acids. Trimming stripped 7 bases from V and 5 bases from J, with 17 bases between. CDR3 coding DNA: TGTGCCAGTACAATCCAGGGACATTCGAATGAAAAACTGTTTTTT. It translates to CASTIQGHSNEKLFF.

V is TRBV13 and J is TRBJ2-5; a possible D gene is TRBD2 (6 bases). The CDR3 has 13 amino acids. Trimming took 2 bases from V and 3 from J, leaving 7 bases between them. Germline V gene lookup returns CDR1 PRHDT and CDR2 FYEKMQ (reference sequence). CDR3 bases: TGTGCCAGCAGCTTATGGGGGGAAGAGACCCAGTACTTC. Protein sequence: CASSLWGEETQYF. The entire variable domain, with the rest obtained from reference TRBV13 and TRBJ2-5, is as follows: AAGVIQSPRHLIKEKRETATLKCYPIPRHDTVYWYQQGPGQDPQFLISFYEKMQSDKGSIPDRFSAQQFSDYHSELNMSSLELGDSALYFCASSLWGEETQYFGPGTRLLVL.

CDR3 protein: CASSRDRTSYEQYF. As DNA, the CDR3 is TGTGCCAGCAGCCGGGACAGAACCTCCTACGAGCAGTACTTC. This rearrangement joins TRBV7-2 to TRBJ2-7; TRBD1 matches 7 bases. J was trimmed by 0 bases and V by 5 bases; bases with no gene match: 4. The CDR3 contains 14 residues. Germline V gene sequence: CDR1 SGHTA, CDR2 FQGNSA.

The chain has TRBV19 and TRBJ1-2; 8 positions match TRBD1. Losses at the gene ends were 6 bases for V and 5 bases for J; bases not matched to a gene: 14. This CDR3 has 16 amino acids. Germline-derived CDR1 and CDR2 are LNHDA and SQIVND (reference sequence). The CDR3 coding sequence is TGTGCCAGTAGGCCAGGTCGGGGACAGGACTTATATGGCTACACCTTC. It is translated as CASRPGRGQDLYGYTF.

CDR3 bases: TGTGCTAGTGGTAAAGGGACAGGGAAGTATCAGCCCCAGCATTTT. This sequence encodes CASGKGTGKYQPQHF. The chain uses TRBV12-5 and TRBJ1-5, with TRBD1 matching 9 bases. Germline values: CDR1 LGHNT, CDR2 FRNRAP. CDR3 length equals 15 residues. The trim removed 5 bases at V and 5 bases at J, leaving 7 bases unmatched.

V is TRBV13 and J is TRBJ2-1; 11 bases map to TRBD2. The trim removed 3 bases at V and 4 bases at J, leaving 5 bases unmatched. The germline CDR1 and CDR2 sequences are PRHDT and FYEKMQ (reference sequence). The CDR3 has 16 residues. This CDR3 is CASSFILAGEYNEQFF. In DNA form, the CDR3 reads TGTGCCAGCAGCTTCATACTAGCGGGGGAGTACAATGAGCAGTTCTTC.

The CDR3 region has the DNA TGCAGCGTCGCAGGGAACACCGGGGAGCTGTTTTTT. Its translation is CSVAGNTGELFF. The V and J genes are TRBV29-1 and TRBJ2-2, with D uncertain. The CDR3 loop spans 12 amino acids. Per germline, CDR1 SQVTM and CDR2 ANQGSEA. The V and J ends lost 6 bases and 1 base respectively, with 6 bases between them.

The chain recombines TRBV7-2 with TRBJ2-2, with 9 bases fitting TRBD1. Per the germline V gene, CDR1 is SGHTA and CDR2 is FQGNSA. The J segment lost 9 bases and the V segment lost 5 bases, leaving 10 bases of the junction unmatched. This CDR3 contains 15 residues. CDR3 loop: CASSNILTGGRELFF. DNA of the CDR3: TGTGCCAGCAGCAACATCCTAACAGGGGGCAGGGAGCTGTTTTTT.

The chain uses TRBV7-2 and TRBJ2-5; 8 positions agree with TRBD2. V lost 1 base, J lost 5 bases, and 6 bases stayed unmatched. The CDR3 is 15 amino acids. The germline CDR1 and CDR2 sequences are SGHTA and FQGNSA. The CDR3 DNA reads TGTGCCAGCAGCTTAGGTGCGGGGGGTTTTGAGACCCAGTACTTC. Amino acid sequence: CASSLGAGGFETQYF.

This chain connects TRBV27 to TRBJ1-2; D is perhaps TRBD1 (5 bases). There are 14 residues in the CDR3. Per the germline V gene, CDR1 is MNHEY and CDR2 is SMNVEV (reference sequence). Between the trimmed V and J ends, which lost 3 bases and 3 bases, there was a span of 11 bases. CDR3 loop: CASSLRRGDYGYTF. The CDR3 DNA reads as TGTGCCAGCAGTTTGAGGCGGGGGGACTATGGCTACACCTTC.

The chain links TRBV5-1 to TRBJ2-3, with 10 nucleotides matching TRBD2. CDR3 length equals 20 residues. V shed 4 bases and J 2 bases; nucleotides not matched to a gene: 19. Germline V gene lookup returns CDR1 SGHRS and CDR2 YFSETQ. The CDR3 DNA sequence: TGCGCCAGCAGCCCCCGAGCGCCGGGACTAGCGAGTGGGCACACAGATACGCAGTATTTT. Its protein product is CASSPRAPGLASGHTDTQYF.

J is TRBJ2-5 and V is TRBV9, with 15 bases aligning to TRBD2. CDR1 is SGDLS, CDR2 YYNGEE, per germline. Trimming cost V 4 bases and J 5 bases; bases outside gene matches: 12. CDR3 size: 18 residues. CDR3 residues: CASSPDPGLAGGGETQYF. CDR3 nucleotides: TGTGCCAGCAGCCCAGACCCGGGACTAGCGGGGGGTGGGGAGACCCAGTACTTC.

This sequence joins TRBV18 and TRBJ2-7, with 7 positions matching TRBD1. This CDR3 has 15 amino acids. Looked up from germline, CDR1 is KGHSH and CDR2 is LQKENI. After removal of 3 bases from V and 1 base from J, the junction contained 6 bases not matched to a gene. CDR3 sequence reads: CASSPSHRGSYEQYF. The CDR3 DNA reads as TGTGCCAGCTCACCCTCCCACAGGGGATCCTACGAGCAGTACTTC.

The V and J genes are TRBV24-1 and TRBJ1-4; 8 bases are shared with TRBD1. The CDR3 loop spans 15 amino acids. Trimming cost V 4 bases and J 5 bases; bases outside gene matches: 5. Germline V gene lookup returns CDR1 KGHDR and CDR2 SFDVKD. The CDR3 loop reads CATSDPRTGNEKLFF. In DNA, the CDR3 is TGTGCCACCAGTGACCCTCGGACAGGGAATGAAAAACTGTTTTTT.

The genes are TRBV20-1 and TRBJ1-4, with D unresolved. V shed 6 bases and J shed 5 bases, with 7 bases lying between them. The germline V gene has CDR1 DFQATT and CDR2 SNEGSKA (reference sequence). The CDR3 is made up of 11 amino acids. CDR3 DNA sequence: TGCAGTGCCTTCCCGAATGAAAAACTGTTTTTT. Protein product: CSAFPNEKLFF.

V and J are TRBV13 and TRBJ1-1; D gene unclear. Germline CDR1 reads PRHDT; CDR2 reads FYEKMQ (reference sequence). V was shortened by 4 bases and J by 1 base, with 13 bases between the two germline ends. The CDR3 runs to 15 residues. The CDR3 coding sequence is TGTGCCAGCAGCTCGAATACGGACTCGAACACTGAAGCTTTCTTT. This gives the protein CASSSNTDSNTEAFF.

In DNA, the CDR3 is TGTGCCAGCAGCGTATCGAAGGGGGGTGACAGGGGATTGAACGGTGAAGCTTTCTTT. It translates to CASSVSKGGDRGLNGEAFF. This rearrangement joins TRBV9 to TRBJ1-1; 8 nucleotides align to TRBD1. The CDR3 sequence is 19 residues long. V dropped 1 base and J dropped 7; count of bases not matched to a gene: 21. CDR1 and CDR2 (germline): SGDLS, YYNGEE.

Written as DNA, the CDR3 is TGTGCCAGCAGCTTGGTAGCGGGTGATACCGGGGAGCTGTTTTTT. Its protein is CASSLVAGDTGELFF. The genes are TRBV11-2 and TRBJ2-2; TRBD2 agrees at 7 bases. V trimming: 3 bases; J trimming: 5 bases; junction bases outside the gene matches: 6. The CDR3 covers 15 residues. CDR1 SGHAT and CDR2 FQNNGV come from the germline V gene.

CDR3 nucleotide sequence: TGTGCCTGGAGTGGCGTTAGCGGGGGGCCAAAGAAGGAGCAGTTCTTC. This sequence encodes CAWSGVSGGPKKEQFF. The V gene is TRBV30, the J gene TRBJ2-1; 10 bases match TRBD2. The CDR3 extends over 16 amino acids. Germline assignment: CDR1 GTSNPN and CDR2 SVGIG (reference sequence). J gave up 10 bases and V 1 base, and 13 bases lay outside the gene matches.